The present entry profiles one T cell receptor (beta chain) with its context. Measured with immunoSEQ multiplex PCR; TCRdb has only the in-frame clones, and not every one. The sample contains about 46,000 clones, roughly 85% of which appear only once. V was cut by 4 bases and J by 8 bases, with 12 bases left in between. Germline assignment: CDR1 SGHNT and CDR2 YYREEE (reference sequence). CDR3 length equals 13 residues. The record originates from a study of OX40 agonist ivuxolimab in advanced cancers. The rearrangement joins TRBV5-4 to TRBJ1-4; a possible D gene is TRBD1 (5 bases). This TCR came from an adult with an advanced solid tumor such as melanoma, head and neck, liver or kidney cancer. The sequences come from CD4+ or CD8+ T cells sorted from blood, collected in a trial of the OX40 agonist ivuxolimab. As DNA, the CDR3 is TGTGCCAGCAGCACCGGGACGGGGGAAAAACTGTTTTTT. This translates into CASSTGTGEKLFF.